This TCR beta chain is drawn from a study of shared clonotypes between healthy human individuals. Terminally differentiated effector memory CD45RA+ cells were excluded from the naive CD8 cells, which were CD45RO-negative and positively selected for CCR7. Study-wide results and limits: Clonotypes which were not shared had lower generation probabilities than clonotypes that all four donors shared.

Germline CDR1 and CDR2: MGHRA and YSYEKL. The trim removed 0 bases at V and 8 bases at J, leaving 3 bases unmatched. The CDR3 covers 13 residues. Note on this clone: Its target is unknown.

Measured with immunoSEQ multiplex PCR; TCRdb has only the in-frame clones, and not every one. The sample comprises roughly 1,800,000 clones, approximately 94% of which are singletons, and 0.9% to 1.5% rests with the top ten. The TCR was taken from a man between 18 and 29 years old in good health. The gene calls are TRBV4-1 and TRBJ1-1, with 7 bases lining up with TRBD1. The specimen sequenced was naive CD8+ T cells sorted from blood. The DNA of the CDR3 is TGCGCCAGCAGCCAAGAGACAGGGTGGGAAGCTTTCTTT. This encodes CASSQETGWEAFF.